This TCR beta chain was retrieved from a study of blood T cell repertoires in COVID-19. Study as a whole: Both acute and convalescent COVID-19 samples were obtained from the United States, Italy and Spain.

The repertoire was sequenced with immunoSEQ multiplex PCR; TCRdb's copy has only in-frame clones and lacks some. Among some 270,000 clones listed, roughly 89% were seen once. The CDR3 sequence is 15 residues long. V dropped 5 bases and J dropped 7; count of bases not matched to a gene: 11. CDR1 and CDR2 (germline): SGHTA, FQGNSA. The sample consisted of PBMCs or T cells enriched from blood (not recorded which). This TCR was recovered from an older woman who had recovered from COVID-19. The chain employs TRBV7-2 and TRBJ1-2; 9 bases are shared with TRBD1. The CDR3 region has the DNA TGTGCCAGCAGCCAAGGGGGACAGGGTATGGGTGGCTACACCTTC. Translation: CASSQGGQGMGGYTF.